Following are 5 T cell receptor beta chains from one sample sequenced in a study of cytomegalovirus exposure and HLA in healthy donors. With 60 Vbeta and 13 Jbeta primers, the PCR was carried out. Sequenced by immunoSEQ multiplex PCR; TCRdb stores in-frame clones only, minus some. This table has under 80,000 clones, approximately 75% appearing once. Sequenced input: PBMCs. These receptors all stem from a woman aged 40 to 49 in good health and CMV-seronegative.

This clone was detected a few times. The V and J genes are TRBV5-4 and TRBJ2-2, with D perhaps TRBD2 (6 bases). This CDR3 is built from 14 residues. The germline CDR1 and CDR2 sequences are SGHNT and YYREEE (reference sequence). V shed 1 base and J shed 7 bases, with 11 bases lying between them. CDR3 in DNA: TGTGCCAGCAGCTTGTTAGGGGAGGTCGGGGAGCTGTTTTTT. It yields the protein CASSLLGEVGELFF.

V and J are TRBV5-1 and TRBJ2-3; 13 nucleotides align to TRBD2. The CDR3 is 18 amino acids. Looked up from germline, CDR1 is SGHRS and CDR2 is YFSETQ. The V and J ends lost 2 bases and 0 bases, in that order; junction bases with no gene match: 6. The CDR3 protein is CASSLGLAGAQSTDTQYF. The CDR3 DNA follows: TGCGCCAGCAGCTTAGGACTAGCGGGGGCCCAAAGCACAGATACGCAGTATTTT. The full variable domain, rest sourced from reference TRBV5-1 and TRBJ2-3, is KAGVTQTPRYLIKTRGQQVTLSCSPISGHRSVSWYQQTPGQGLQFLFEYFSETQRNKGNFPGRFSGRQFSNSRSEMNVSTLELGDSALYLCASSLGLAGAQSTDTQYFGPGTRLTVL.

J is TRBJ2-7 and V is TRBV5-5, with 7 bases aligning to TRBD1. J gave up 3 bases and V 3 bases, and 12 bases lay outside the gene matches. Germline V gives CDR1 SGHKS, CDR2 YYEKEE (reference sequence). The CDR3 sequence is 16 residues long. CDR3 DNA sequence: TGTGCCAGCAGCTATGTCCTGGGACAGTTTCACTACGAGCAGTACTTC. Translation gives CASSYVLGQFHYEQYF. Combining the CDR3 with reference TRBV5-5 and TRBJ2-7 gives the whole variable domain DAGVTQSPTHLIKTRGQQVTLRCSPISGHKSVSWYQQVLGQGPQFIFQYYEKEERGRGNFPDRFSARQFPNYSSELNVNALLLGDSALYLCASSYVLGQFHYEQYFGPGTRLTVT.

The chain uses TRBV6-6 and TRBJ1-5; no reliable D call. Germline CDR1 reads MNHNY; CDR2 reads SVGAGI (reference sequence). Trimming left V 4 bases short and J 2 bases short, with 15 bases between. The CDR3 has 16 residues. Written as DNA, the CDR3 is TGTGCCAGCAGTTCCCGTGAGGGAATGGGCAATCAGCCCCAGCATTTT. Its protein is CASSSREGMGNQPQHF.

By sample fraction, this clone is medium-sized. V usage is TRBV6-1 and J usage is TRBJ2-7; 13 bases align to TRBD2. The germline CDR1 and CDR2 sequences are MNHNS and SASEGT. This CDR3 has 15 amino acids. Trimming took 5 bases from V and 5 from J; bases not matched to a gene: 6. The DNA of the CDR3 is TGTGCCAGCAGTTCGACTAGCGGGAGGTCTGACGAGCAGTACTTC. This codes for CASSSTSGRSDEQYF.